This T cell receptor (beta chain) was found in a study of T cells in Graves' hyperthyroidism and ophthalmopathy. Study information: Blood from the periphery was taken at initial diagnosis, before any treatment.

RNA transcripts provided the source from which TCR beta CDR3 regions were amplified. TCR CDR3 regions were first amplified by RT-PCR with HTBI primers. In TCRdb, the multiplex PCR reads were re-called with MiXCR into one record per CDR3 protein. This table has hundreds of thousands of distinct CDR3 sequences, about 38% appearing once. V was clipped by 6 bases and J by 0 bases, with 15 bases between them. Germline values: CDR1 SQVTM, CDR2 ANQGSEA. CDR3 length: 14 residues. Uncontrolled infection, other autoimmune disease, pregnancy or lactation excluded patients. This clonotype was obtained from a man younger than 35 with Graves' hyperthyroidism. Sample: blood. This chain connects TRBV29-1 to TRBJ2-7, with a possible D match to TRBD1 (7 bases). The CDR3 DNA reads TGCAGCGTCCGGGGGACAGCAACCTCCTACGAGCAGTACTTC. This translates into CSVRGTATSYEQYF.